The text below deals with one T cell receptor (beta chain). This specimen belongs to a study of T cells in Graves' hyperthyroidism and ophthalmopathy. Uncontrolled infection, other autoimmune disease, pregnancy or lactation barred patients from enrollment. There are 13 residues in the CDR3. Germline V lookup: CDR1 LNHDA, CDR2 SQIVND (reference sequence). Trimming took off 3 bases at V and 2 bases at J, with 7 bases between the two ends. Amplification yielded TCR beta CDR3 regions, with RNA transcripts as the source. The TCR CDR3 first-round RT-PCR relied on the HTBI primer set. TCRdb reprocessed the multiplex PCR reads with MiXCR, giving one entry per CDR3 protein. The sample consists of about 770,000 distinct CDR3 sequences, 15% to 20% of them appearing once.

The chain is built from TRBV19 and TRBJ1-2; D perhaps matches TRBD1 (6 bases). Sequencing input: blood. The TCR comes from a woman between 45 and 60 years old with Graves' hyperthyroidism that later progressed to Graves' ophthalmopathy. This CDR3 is CASSIQGNYGYTF. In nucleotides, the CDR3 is TGTGCCAGTAGTATTCAGGGGAACTATGGCTACACCTTC.